This is a list of T cell receptor beta chains from one sample in a study of CD8+CD57+ T cells in acquired aplastic anemia. TCRdb reprocessed the reads via MiXCR and lists one record per CDR3 protein. The sample has approximately 220,000 distinct CDR3 sequences; roughly 50% are singletons. Sequencing input: sorted CD4+, CD8+, or CD8+CD57+ T cells (not recorded which) from PBMCs. The source of these receptors is a human donor with aplastic anemia. The CDR3 runs from the conserved cysteine through the conserved F or W. Each record gives: J gene, V gene, D gene, clone size, CDR3 DNA, CDR3 protein. The D gene is left open where the match is weak. Expanded clones are given a class, and other clones once, few, many or no size at all.

>TRBJ1-1|TRBV6-5|TRBD1|.
TGTGCCAGCAGTTCTACAGGGGGCACTGAAGCTTCCTTT
CASSSTGGTEASF
>TRBJ1-1|TRBV10-3|.|.
TGTGCCATCAGTGAGGCCTCGGGAGGCGAGAACACTGAAGCTTTCTTT
CAISEASGGENTEAFF
>TRBJ1-1|TRBV10-3|.|.
TGTGCCATCAGTGAAGGGCCTGAAGCTTTCTTT
CAISEGPEAFF
>TRBJ2-1|TRBV4-2|TRBD2|many
TGTGCCAGCAGCCGCGACCTAGCGGGGGCGATCAATGAGCAGTTCTTC
CASSRDLAGAINEQFF
>TRBJ2-3|TRBV20-1|.|.
TGCAGTGCTAGAGTTATGGGAGAGGACAATGAGCAGTATTTT
CSARVMGEDNEQYF
>TRBJ2-1|TRBV19|.|.
TGTGCCAGTAGTATGATGGCGGGGAACTCCTACAATGAGCAGTTCTTC
CASSMMAGNSYNEQFF
>TRBJ2-1|TRBV11-3|.|.
TGTGCCAGCAGCTTTTCCCGGGACAAGAGGTTCTTC
CASSFSRDKRFF
>TRBJ2-3|TRBV20-1|.|many
TGCAGTGTTGCGACACCTAGCACAGATACGCAGTATTTT
CSVATPSTDTQYF
>TRBJ2-1|TRBV5-8|.|many
TGTGCCAGCAGCTTGCGGACAAGGTCAAACAATGAGCAGTTCTTC
CASSLRTRSNNEQFF
>TRBJ2-7|TRBV27|.|.
TGTGCCAGCAGTTCCCCGGGCAGGGGCTACGAGCAGTACTTC
CASSSPGRGYEQYF
>TRBJ2-3|TRBV7-2|.|many
TGTGCCAGCAGCTTATATCGGGGCCAGGTGAGCACAGATACGCAGTATTTT
CASSLYRGQVSTDTQYF
>TRBJ2-5|TRBV5-4|.|many
TGTGCCAGCAGCCGGCGGGGGCAGGGGGCTGGAGAGACCCAGTACTTC
CASSRRGQGAGETQYF
>TRBJ2-7|TRBV19|.|many
TGTGCCAGTAGTACAAGTTCCGGGGTAGCGTCCTACGAGCAGTACTTC
CASSTSSGVASYEQYF
>TRBJ2-6|TRBV7-9|.|many
TGTGCCAGCACCTTGGGGGACCCCTGGGCCAACGTCCTGACTTTC
CASTLGDPWANVLTF
>TRBJ1-5|TRBV6-5|.|many
TGTGCCAGCAGTTACTCCCACGACCGGAATCAGCCCCAGCATTTT
CASSYSHDRNQPQHF
>TRBJ2-2|TRBV9|.|few
TGTGCCAGCAGCGTCCACATCGGGGAGCTGTTTTTT
CASSVHIGELFF
>TRBJ2-5|TRBV7-2|.|many
TGTGCCAGCAGCGCGGAACAGGACCACAGGAGGGAGACCCAGTACTTC
CASSAEQDHRRETQYF
>TRBJ1-3|TRBV6-1|.|many
TGTGCCAGCAGTGTTCAAGGGGAAACCTCTGGAAACACCATATATTTT
CASSVQGETSGNTIYF